What follows are 19 T cell receptor beta chains derived from one specimen sequenced in a study of early stage breast cancer tumors. Data came from immunoSEQ multiplex PCR; TCRdb stores just in-frame clones and leaves some out. The table includes over 40,000 clones, 78% detected once. Sequencing input: blood. The receptors were sampled from a person in their 40s with breast cancer.

The chain couples TRBV23-1 to TRBJ2-5, with 13 bases lining up with TRBD2. TRBV23-1 is noted as an ORF with a role that remains uncertain. The CDR3 runs 13 residues. Trimming at V came to 9 bases and at J to 2 bases, leaving 0 bases not matched to a gene. In nucleotides, the CDR3 is TGCGCCAGACTAGCGGGAGGGCAAGAGACCCAGTACTTC. Residues: CARLAGGQETQYF.

The rearrangement joins TRBV2 to TRBJ2-7; 11 bases are shared with TRBD2. Germline CDR1 and CDR2: SNHLY and FYNNEI. The junction had 8 bases not matched to a gene; V was cut back by 3 bases and J by 4 bases. There are 16 residues in the CDR3. The CDR3 DNA reads TGTGCCAGCAGTGATCGGCTAGCGGGAGGTGGTTACGAGCAGTACTTC. Its protein is CASSDRLAGGGYEQYF.

This chain joins TRBV5-1 and TRBJ2-5, with 8 bases lining up with TRBD1. Per germline, CDR1 SGHRS and CDR2 YFSETQ. This CDR3 contains 15 residues. The J segment lost 5 bases and the V segment lost 3 bases, leaving 9 bases of the junction unmatched. The chain's CDR3 is CASSSGARQGETQYF. The DNA for the CDR3 is TGCGCCAGCAGCTCGGGGGCCCGACAGGGGGAGACCCAGTACTTC.

The V call is TRBV5-1, the J call TRBJ2-1; TRBD1 aligns across 9 bases. Trimming at V came to 1 base and at J to 5 bases, leaving 7 bases not matched to a gene. The CDR3 contains 16 residues. Germline V CDR1 and CDR2: SGHRS, YFSETQ. The CDR3 region is CASSLITGGAHNEQFF. The CDR3 nucleotides read TGCGCCAGCAGCTTGATCACAGGGGGCGCCCACAATGAGCAGTTCTTC.

CDR3 nucleotides: TGTGCCAGCAGCTCGCGAGGGACAGGGGGACTCTTCGGTGGCTACACCTTC. Translating gives CASSSRGTGGLFGGYTF. This chain joins TRBV7-2 and TRBJ1-2, with 11 bases matching TRBD1. This CDR3 comprises 17 residues. The J segment lost 7 bases and the V segment lost 4 bases, leaving 14 bases of the junction unmatched. CDR1 is SGHTA, CDR2 FQGNSA, per germline. The full variable domain, rest sourced from reference TRBV7-2 and TRBJ1-2, is GAGVSQSPSNKVTEKGKDVELRCDPISGHTALYWYRQSLGQGLEFLIYFQGNSAPDKSGLPSDRFSAERTGGSVSTLTIQRTQQEDSAVYLCASSSRGTGGLFGGYTFGSGTRLTVV.

The chain couples TRBV27 to TRBJ2-4; perhaps TRBD2 as D (6 bases). The germline CDR1 and CDR2 sequences are MNHEY and SMNVEV (reference sequence). This CDR3 has 16 amino acids. The V end was cut by 5 bases, the J end by 0 bases, with 14 bases between. Here the CDR3 DNA reads TGTGCCAGCAGTCCCCGGGGAGGCCTAGCCAAAAACATTCAGTACTTC. Translating it yields CASSPRGGLAKNIQYF.

The chain links TRBV2 to TRBJ2-1; 8 nucleotides match TRBD1. V shed 4 bases, J shed 14 bases, and the junction held 4 bases outside the gene matches. Germline V gene sequence: CDR1 SNHLY, CDR2 FYNNEI. The CDR3 runs 11 residues. CDR3 nucleotides: TGTGCCAGCAGTGTGGGACAGGCTAAGTTCTTC. Protein: CASSVGQAKFF. Filled out from reference TRBV2 and TRBJ2-1, the complete variable domain reads EPEVTQTPSHQVTQMGQEVILRCVPISNHLYFYWYRQILGQKVEFLVSFYNNEISEKSEIFDDQFSVERPDGSNFTLKIRSTKLEDSAMYFCASSVGQAKFFGPGTRLTVL.

The chain combines TRBV5-8 with TRBJ2-5; weak D call: TRBD2 (6 bases). The V gene's germline CDR1 is SGHTS and CDR2 YDEGEE. The V end lost 4 bases, the J end lost 0 bases, and 19 bases lay between the germline ends. The CDR3 is 17 residues long. The CDR3, as DNA: TGTGCCAGCAGCCAAGAGTTCCCCCGGGACTACCAAGAGACCCAGTACTTC. Protein: CASSQEFPRDYQETQYF.

The chain carries TRBV5-1 and TRBJ1-2; D gene uncertain. The CDR3 consists of 11 residues. Trimming took 4 bases from V and 2 from J, leaving 3 bases between them. Germline V CDR1 and CDR2: SGHRS, YFSETQ. For the CDR3, the DNA is TGCGCCAGCAGCGACAACTATGGCTACACCTTC. Protein product: CASSDNYGYTF.

The chain uses TRBV5-5 and TRBJ1-1; 8 positions agree with TRBD1. The CDR3 has 14 residues. The germline V gene encodes CDR1 SGHKS and CDR2 YYEKEE (reference sequence). Trimming at V came to 3 bases and at J to 6 bases, leaving 7 bases not matched to a gene. The CDR3 bases are TGTGCCAGCAGCTGGACAGGGTCGGTACCTGAAGCTTTCTTT. Protein product: CASSWTGSVPEAFF.

The rearrangement joins TRBV7-9 to TRBJ2-2, with D hard to call. V was clipped by 2 bases and J by 0 bases, with 10 bases between them. CDR3 length: 16 residues. Germline-derived CDR1 and CDR2 are SEHNR and FQNEAQ (reference sequence). The CDR3 DNA follows: TGTGCCAGCAGCTTAATTCCCGGGCCGAACACCGGGGAGCTGTTTTTT. Translated: CASSLIPGPNTGELFF. The whole variable domain, remainder taken from reference TRBV7-9 and TRBJ2-2, is DTGVSQNPRHKITKRGQNVTFRCDPISEHNRLYWYRQTLGQGPEFLTYFQNEAQLEKSRLLSDRFSAERPKGSFSTLEIQRTEQGDSAMYLCASSLIPGPNTGELFFGEGSRLTVL.

J is TRBJ2-1 and V is TRBV6-1; D is perhaps TRBD2 (5 bases). V gave up 8 bases and J gave up 0 bases, with 14 bases separating them. Germline-derived CDR1 and CDR2 are MNHNS and SASEGT. The CDR3 consists of 15 residues. The CDR3 region is CASLLRVNSYNEQFF. DNA for the CDR3: TGTGCCAGCCTTTTGCGGGTAAACTCCTACAATGAGCAGTTCTTC.

There are a few counts of this clone. This chain links TRBV7-6 with TRBJ2-7, with D perhaps given as TRBD1 or TRBD2 (5 bases each). Trimming removed 1 base from V and 2 bases from J, with 9 bases in between. Germline V CDR1 and CDR2: SGHVS, FNYEAQ. The CDR3 totals 14 residues. The CDR3 DNA is TGTGCCAGCAGCTTAGGGACGGGGCCCTACGAGCAGTACTTC. Protein sequence: CASSLGTGPYEQYF.

This chain joins TRBV21-1 and TRBJ2-6. TRBV21-1 constitutes a pseudogene. The CDR3 totals 19 residues. CDR3 residues: CASSKMGKGLLSGANVLTF. The CDR3 nucleotides read TGTGCCAGCAGCAAAATGGGCAAGGGCCTACTCTCTGGGGCCAACGTCCTGACTTTC.

This chain uses TRBV14 with TRBJ1-3; D gene unclear. Germline-derived CDR1 and CDR2 are SGHDN and FVKESK. V lost 0 bases, J lost 0 bases, and 21 bases lay in between. CDR3 length: 20 amino acids. The CDR3 sequence is CASSQDRAGHPPSSGNTIYF. For the CDR3, the DNA is TGTGCCAGCAGCCAAGATCGAGCAGGCCATCCCCCGAGCTCTGGAAACACCATATATTTT.

The chain carries TRBV25-1 and TRBJ2-5, with TRBD1 as a possible D gene (5 bases). The V gene's germline CDR1 is MGHDK and CDR2 SYGVNS. The V gene lost 4 bases and the J gene lost 1 base, with 10 bases spanning the gap. CDR3 length: 14 amino acids. This CDR3 is CASSGLTAQETQYF. The CDR3 DNA sequence: TGTGCCAGCAGTGGTTTGACAGCCCAAGAGACCCAGTACTTC.

This clone was seen a handful of times. V gene TRBV7-9 combines with J gene TRBJ1-3, with D uncertain. Germline V gene sequence: CDR1 SEHNR, CDR2 FQNEAQ (reference sequence). V lost 6 bases to trimming and J lost 7 bases, with 19 bases between them. This CDR3 has 15 residues. The CDR3 protein is CASSPPILQVNTIYF. The CDR3 DNA reads as TGTGCCAGCAGTCCACCCATACTCCAGGTTAACACCATATATTTT.

This chain uses TRBV2 with TRBJ2-6; D ambiguous. Looked up from germline, CDR1 is SNHLY and CDR2 is FYNNEI. This CDR3 has 13 amino acids. V lost 7 bases, J lost 2 bases, and 6 bases lay in between. This chain's CDR3 is CASKTAGANVLTF. The CDR3 coding sequence is TGTGCCAGCAAGACGGCTGGGGCCAACGTCCTGACTTTC.

This chain joins TRBV19 and TRBJ1-2, with D maybe TRBD1 (6 bases). Between the trimmed V and J ends, which lost 4 bases and 7 bases, there was a span of 13 bases. Germline V CDR1 and CDR2: LNHDA, SQIVND (reference sequence). The CDR3 is 13 residues long. The CDR3: CASSRPNRVGYTF. The DNA for the CDR3 is TGTGCCAGTAGTAGACCTAACAGGGTTGGCTACACCTTC.